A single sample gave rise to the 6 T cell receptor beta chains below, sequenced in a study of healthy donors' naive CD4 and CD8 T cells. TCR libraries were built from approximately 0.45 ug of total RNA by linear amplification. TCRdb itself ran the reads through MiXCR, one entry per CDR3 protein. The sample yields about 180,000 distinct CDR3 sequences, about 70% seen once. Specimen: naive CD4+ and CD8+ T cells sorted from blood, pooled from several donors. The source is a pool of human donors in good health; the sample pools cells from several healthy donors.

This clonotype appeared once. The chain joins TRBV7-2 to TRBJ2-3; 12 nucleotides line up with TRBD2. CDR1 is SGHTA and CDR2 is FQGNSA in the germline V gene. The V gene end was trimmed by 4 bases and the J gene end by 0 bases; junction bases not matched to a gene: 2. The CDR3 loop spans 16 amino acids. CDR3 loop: CASSWTSGASTDTQYF. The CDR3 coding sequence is TGTGCCAGCAGCTGGACTAGCGGGGCTAGCACAGATACGCAGTATTTT.

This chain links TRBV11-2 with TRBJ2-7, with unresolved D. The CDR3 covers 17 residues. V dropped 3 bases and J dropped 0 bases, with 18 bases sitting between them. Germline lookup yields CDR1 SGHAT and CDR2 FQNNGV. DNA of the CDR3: TGTGCCAGCAGCTTTTCCTATTACCAACGGTACTCCTACGAGCAGTACTTC. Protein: CASSFSYYQRYSYEQYF.

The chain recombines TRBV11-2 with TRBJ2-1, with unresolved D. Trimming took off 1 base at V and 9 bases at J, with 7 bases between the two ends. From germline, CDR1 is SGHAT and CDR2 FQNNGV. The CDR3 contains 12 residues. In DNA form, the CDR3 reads TGTGCCAGCAGCTTAGTCAATTCTGAGCAGTTCTTC. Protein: CASSLVNSEQFF. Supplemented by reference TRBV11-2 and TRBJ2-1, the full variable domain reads EAGVAQSPRYKIIEKRQSVAFWCNPISGHATLYWYQQILGQGPKLLIQFQNNGVVDDSQLPKDRFSAERLKGVDSTLKIQPAKLEDSAVYLCASSLVNSEQFFGPGTRLTVL.

In DNA form, the CDR3 reads TGTGCCAGCAGCTTGGGGGCGAAGTCCTACGAGCAGTACTTC. It encodes CASSLGAKSYEQYF. This chain uses TRBV7-8 with TRBJ2-7, with D perhaps TRBD1 (6 bases). The V gene lost 3 bases and the J gene lost 1 base, with 10 bases spanning the gap. This CDR3 has 14 residues. The germline V gene has CDR1 SGHVS and CDR2 FQNEAQ.

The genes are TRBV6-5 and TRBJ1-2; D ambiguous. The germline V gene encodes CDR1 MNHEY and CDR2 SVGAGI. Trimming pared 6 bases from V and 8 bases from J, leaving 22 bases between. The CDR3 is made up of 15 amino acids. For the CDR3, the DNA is TGTGCCAGCAGCCCTTCCCCGGGGAGAAGGATCGGCTACACCTTC. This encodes CASSPSPGRRIGYTF.

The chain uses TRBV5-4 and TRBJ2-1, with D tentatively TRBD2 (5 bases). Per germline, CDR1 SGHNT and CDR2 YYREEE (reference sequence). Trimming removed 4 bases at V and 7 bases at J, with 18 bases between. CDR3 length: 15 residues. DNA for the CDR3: TGTGCCAGCAGCCCTGAGGGCGTCCCGGGTAATGAGCAGTTCTTC. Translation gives CASSPEGVPGNEQFF.